The clone carrying this T cell receptor (beta chain) turned up a few times. The data were taken from a study of spatial heterogeneity in lung cancer. This sample's time point: blood at routine non-recurrence follow-up after resection. TCRdb called the 5' RACE reads again in MiXCR, with one record for every CDR3 protein. The sample has 110,000 or so distinct CDR3 sequences; less than 14% are singletons. J was trimmed by 2 bases and V by 5 bases; bases with no gene match: 7. Germline CDR1 reads MDHEN; CDR2 reads SYDVKM. The CDR3 runs 15 residues. The receptor was isolated from a female donor with early-stage non-small cell lung cancer. V gene TRBV28 combines with J gene TRBJ2-7; TRBD1 matches at 9 bases. Sequenced here: PBMCs, sampled at follow-up. CDR3 coding DNA: TGTGCCAGCAGTCCCCCTAACAGGGGGCCCTACGAGCAGTACTTC. Its translation: CASSPPNRGPYEQYF. The complete variable domain, with remaining parts taken from reference TRBV28 and TRBJ2-7, reads DVKVTQSSRYLVKRTGEKVFLECVQDMDHENMFWYRQDPGLGLRLIYFSYDVKMKEKGDIPEGYSVSREKKERFSLILESASTNQTSMYLCASSPPNRGPYEQYFGPGTRLTVT.